Presented here are 16 T cell receptor beta chains from one specimen sequenced in a study of T cell responses to AZD1222 COVID-19 vaccine. Sequenced by immunoSEQ multiplex PCR; TCRdb stores in-frame clones only, minus some. The sample holds 140,000 to 150,000 clones; 85% to 90% are singletons and the top ten take roughly 1.7%. Sequencing was performed on peripheral blood, taken on day 0 of AZD1222 vaccination. The source is an adult in good health.

The chain links TRBV16 to TRBJ1-1; unclear D gene. Germline CDR1 and CDR2: KGHSY and FQNENV. V was trimmed by 4 bases and J by 3 bases, leaving 6 bases between them. The CDR3 has 12 amino acids. The CDR3 sequence is CASSRPDTEAFF. CDR3 in DNA: TGTGCCAGCAGCCGGCCGGACACTGAAGCTTTCTTT. The whole variable domain, remainder taken from reference TRBV16 and TRBJ1-1, is GEEVAQTPKHLVRGEGQKAKLYCAPIKGHSYVFWYQQVLKNEFKFLISFQNENVFDETGMPKERFSAKCLPNSPCSLEIQATKLEDSAVYFCASSRPDTEAFFGQGTRLTVV.

CDR3 sequence: CASSPRGTGLGTEAFF. CDR3 DNA sequence: TGTGCCAGCAGCCCCAGGGGGACAGGATTGGGCACTGAAGCTTTCTTT. This sequence joins TRBV7-2 and TRBJ1-1; 8 bases align to TRBD1. Looked up from germline, CDR1 is SGHTA and CDR2 is FQGNSA. V lost 5 bases, J lost 4 bases, and 12 bases stayed unmatched. This CDR3 is 16 amino acids long. Complete variable domain (other parts from reference TRBV7-2 and TRBJ1-1): GAGVSQSPSNKVTEKGKDVELRCDPISGHTALYWYRQSLGQGLEFLIYFQGNSAPDKSGLPSDRFSAERTGGSVSTLTIQRTQQEDSAVYLCASSPRGTGLGTEAFFGQGTRLTVV.

The rearrangement joins TRBV9 to TRBJ1-5; D gene unclear. V lost 0 bases, J lost 2 bases, and 9 bases lay in between. Germline V gives CDR1 SGDLS, CDR2 YYNGEE. The CDR3 runs to 15 residues. The DNA of the CDR3 is TGTGCCAGCAGCGTAGGAATTGGGGGCAATCAGCCCCAGCATTTT. Protein: CASSVGIGGNQPQHF.

As for this clone: The junction departs from germline at one end; a sequencing error may be responsible. This chain uses TRBV19 with TRBJ2-1; unclear D gene. Germline CDR1 is LNHDA and CDR2 is SQIVND (reference sequence). The CDR3 is 11 amino acids. In DNA form, the CDR3 reads TGTGCCTGTAGCTCCTACAATGAGCAGTTCTTC. Translated: CACSSYNEQFF.

The rearrangement joins TRBV1 to TRBJ2-2. TRBV1 corresponds to a pseudogene. There are 16 residues in the CDR3. DNA of the CDR3: TGCACCAGCATAAGCCGAAGGGAAAACGGCACCGGGGAGCTGTTTTTT. It yields the protein CTSISRRENGTGELFF.

The chain links TRBV6-2 or TRBV6-3 to TRBJ2-3, with 10 nucleotides matching TRBD1. With 5 bases clipped from V and 4 bases from J, the junction kept 9 bases outside the gene matches. The CDR3 consists of 16 residues. CDR1 is MNHEY and CDR2 is SVGEGT in the germline V gene. The CDR3 spells CASSPGTGAWSDTQYF. In DNA form, the CDR3 reads TGTGCCAGCAGTCCCGGGACAGGGGCATGGTCAGATACGCAGTATTTT.

This clone has a single count. The V call is TRBV11-3, the J call TRBJ2-1; no clear D gene. V lost 0 bases and J lost 8, with 11 bases in between. The germline V gene has CDR1 SGHNT and CDR2 YENEEA. The length of the CDR3 is 14 residues. CDR3 amino acids: CASSLDGIRDEQFF. CDR3 coding DNA: TGTGCCAGCAGCTTAGATGGGATAAGGGATGAGCAGTTCTTC. The full variable domain, in which reference TRBV11-3 and TRBJ2-1 provide the parts outside the CDR3, is EAGVVQSPRYKIIEKKQPVAFWCNPISGHNTLYWYLQNLGQGPELLIRYENEEAVDDSQLPKDRFSAERLKGVDSTLKIQPAELGDSAVYLCASSLDGIRDEQFFGPGTRLTVL.

This clone was detected only once. This rearrangement joins TRBV19 to TRBJ2-5; 10 positions agree with TRBD2. The CDR3 is 15 residues long. Trimming removed 4 bases from V and 5 bases from J; junction bases left unmatched: 7. Per the germline V gene, CDR1 is LNHDA and CDR2 is SQIVND (reference sequence). The CDR3 here is CASSNPAGGKETQYF. In DNA, the CDR3 is TGTGCCAGTAGTAATCCAGCGGGAGGGAAGGAGACCCAGTACTTC.

The chain has TRBV7-2 and TRBJ1-1; D is perhaps TRBD1 (6 bases). Trimming shortened V by 2 bases and J by 4 bases, and 11 bases separated the two germline ends. The CDR3 covers 14 residues. The germline V gene encodes CDR1 SGHTA and CDR2 FQGNSA. As DNA, the CDR3 is TGTGCCAGCAGCTTATTAAGGGGGACCACTGAAGCTTTCTTT. This encodes CASSLLRGTTEAFF.

The chain joins TRBV7-3 to TRBJ2-2; TRBD2 matches at 13 bases. V lost 5 bases, J lost 7 bases, and 7 bases stayed unmatched. CDR3 length: 16 amino acids. Germline loops: CDR1 SGHTA, CDR2 FQGTGA. For the CDR3, the DNA is TGTGCCAGCAGCCCCGGGACTAGCGGGACCGTCGGGGAGCTGTTTTTT. As protein: CASSPGTSGTVGELFF. Full variable domain (remainder filled in from reference TRBV7-3 and TRBJ2-2): GAGVSQTPSNKVTEKGKYVELRCDPISGHTALYWYRQSLGQGPEFLIYFQGTGAADDSGLPNDRFFAVRPEGSVSTLKIQRTERGDSAVYLCASSPGTSGTVGELFFGEGSRLTVL.

The chain employs TRBV6-1 and TRBJ1-2; D possibly corresponds to TRBD1 (5 bases). Trimming stripped 0 bases from V and 5 bases from J, with 7 bases between. In germline, CDR1 is MNHNS, CDR2 SASEGT. This CDR3 comprises 13 residues. CDR3 DNA sequence: TGTGCCAGCAGTGAAGCAGCAGGGTATGGCTACACCTTC. Its translation: CASSEAAGYGYTF.

The rearrangement uses TRBV24-1 and TRBJ2-1; 8 positions match TRBD1. The ends lost 2 bases at V and 2 bases at J; junction bases unmatched: 1. Germline assignment: CDR1 KGHDR and CDR2 SFDVKD. The CDR3 totals 15 residues. The CDR3 reads CATSDSRGPYNEQFF. CDR3 nucleotides: TGTGCCACCAGTGATTCCAGGGGGCCCTACAATGAGCAGTTCTTC.

The chain combines TRBV3-1 (or the pseudogene TRBV3-2) with TRBJ2-4; the D gene is possibly TRBD1 (5 bases). Trimming shortened V by 0 bases and J by 4 bases, and 10 bases separated the two germline ends. Germline V gene data show CDR1 as LGHDT and CDR2 as YNNKEL (reference sequence). The CDR3 covers 15 residues. CDR3 residues: CASSQDPRAKNIQYF. The CDR3, as DNA: TGTGCCAGCAGCCAAGATCCCAGGGCGAAAAACATTCAGTACTTC.

This chain links TRBV5-1 with TRBJ1-4; D gene ambiguous. V was cut by 7 bases and J by 8 bases, with 24 bases left in between. Germline V gene lookup returns CDR1 SGHRS and CDR2 YFSETQ. The CDR3 loop spans 16 amino acids. The CDR3 is CASGGGRHSKGEKLFF. In DNA form, the CDR3 reads TGCGCCAGCGGCGGTGGGAGACACTCAAAAGGAGAAAAACTGTTTTTT.

The rearrangement links TRBV27 to TRBJ1-5; D not certain. This CDR3 has 17 residues. Germline CDR1 is MNHEY and CDR2 is SMNVEV (reference sequence). Trimming stripped 8 bases from V and 2 bases from J, with 22 bases between. This CDR3 is CASPYPLGQLRNQPQHF. CDR3 coding DNA: TGTGCCAGCCCTTACCCCCTAGGGCAGCTTCGCAATCAGCCCCAGCATTTT.

The chain uses TRBV7-8 and TRBJ1-1; D remains ambiguous. The ends were cut back, 3 bases at V and 5 bases at J, with 13 bases in the middle. The CDR3 consists of 14 residues. Germline CDR1 SGHVS, CDR2 FQNEAQ. CDR3 in DNA: TGTGCCAGCAGCTTGAGGCAGCGGGAGACTGAAGCTTTCTTT. Translated, it gives CASSLRQRETEAFF.